The clone carrying this TCR beta chain was picked up one time. The identical CDR3 is also encoded by other nucleotide sequences in the sample. This sample was included in a study of sequential checkpoint blockade in melanoma. Study-wide background: Arm A got nivolumab then ipilimumab; arm B the reverse, 1:1.

Assay used: immunoSEQ multiplex PCR; TCRdb lists only in-frame clones, some missing. The sample holds fewer than 25,000 clones; around 85% are singletons and the top ten take around 30%. Noted treatment: randomized to nivolumab then ipilimumab (arm A) or the reverse (arm B). From thawed PBMCs, live CD3+CD8+ cells negative for CD19 and CD56 were sorted. The receptor was derived from a human donor with melanoma. The material was CD8+ T cells sorted from blood (inferred from file names), obtained from a patient given nivolumab and ipilimumab in sequence.

The CDR3 is CASRRSGSGTDTQYF. The CDR3 DNA reads TGTGCCAGCAGGCGTAGCGGGAGCGGCACAGATACGCAGTATTTT. The gene calls are TRBV6-5 and TRBJ2-3, with 9 bases that match TRBD2. The junction had 5 bases not matched to a gene; V was cut back by 6 bases and J by 1 base. This CDR3 contains 15 residues. Germline CDR1 reads MNHEY; CDR2 reads SVGAGI.